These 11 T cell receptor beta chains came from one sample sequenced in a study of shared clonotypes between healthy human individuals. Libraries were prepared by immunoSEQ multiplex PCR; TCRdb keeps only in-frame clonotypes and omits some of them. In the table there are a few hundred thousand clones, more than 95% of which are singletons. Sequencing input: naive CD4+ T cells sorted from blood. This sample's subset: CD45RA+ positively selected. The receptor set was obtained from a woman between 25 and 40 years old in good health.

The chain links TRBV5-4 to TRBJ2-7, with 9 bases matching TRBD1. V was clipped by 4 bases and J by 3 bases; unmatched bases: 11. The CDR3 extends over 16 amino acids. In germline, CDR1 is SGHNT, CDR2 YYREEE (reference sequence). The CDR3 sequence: CASSGTGGESVYEQYF. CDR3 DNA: TGTGCCAGCAGCGGAACAGGGGGCGAGTCGGTCTACGAGCAGTACTTC.

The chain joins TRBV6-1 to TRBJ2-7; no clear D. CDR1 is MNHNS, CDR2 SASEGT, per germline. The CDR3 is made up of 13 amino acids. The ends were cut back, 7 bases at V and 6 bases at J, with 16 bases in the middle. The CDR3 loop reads CASIREGRGEQYF. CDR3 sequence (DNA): TGTGCCAGCATTCGAGAAGGCAGAGGCGAGCAGTACTTC.

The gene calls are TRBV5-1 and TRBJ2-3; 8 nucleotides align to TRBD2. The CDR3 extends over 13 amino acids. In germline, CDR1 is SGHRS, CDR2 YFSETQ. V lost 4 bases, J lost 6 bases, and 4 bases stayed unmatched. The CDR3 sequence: CASSSGGADTQYF. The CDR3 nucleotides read TGCGCCAGCAGCAGCGGGGGTGCGGATACGCAGTATTTT.

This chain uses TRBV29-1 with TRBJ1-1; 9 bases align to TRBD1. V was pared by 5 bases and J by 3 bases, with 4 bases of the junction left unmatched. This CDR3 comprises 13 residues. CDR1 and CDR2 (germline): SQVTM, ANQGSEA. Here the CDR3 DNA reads TGCAGCGTTCACAGGGGGCAGGACACTGAAGCTTTCTTT. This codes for CSVHRGQDTEAFF.

Here the CDR3 reads CASSSGLAGETQYF. As DNA, the CDR3 is TGTGCCAGCAGCTCAGGACTAGCGGGGGAGACCCAGTACTTC. The chain is built from TRBV11-2 and TRBJ2-5, with 12 nucleotides matching TRBD2. The CDR3 is 14 amino acids. J lost 5 bases, V lost 4 bases, and 2 bases had no gene match. CDR1 and CDR2 from the germline V gene are SGHAT and FQNNGV.

In nucleotides, the CDR3 is TGTGCCAGCAGTCCCTACCTGAGGGCCTACGAGCAGTACTTC. Amino acid sequence: CASSPYLRAYEQYF. The gene calls are TRBV6-5 and TRBJ2-7, with TRBD2 as a possible D gene (5 bases). Per the germline V gene, CDR1 is MNHEY and CDR2 is SVGAGI. The CDR3 extends over 14 amino acids. The V gene lost 5 bases and the J gene lost 2 bases, with 13 bases spanning the gap.

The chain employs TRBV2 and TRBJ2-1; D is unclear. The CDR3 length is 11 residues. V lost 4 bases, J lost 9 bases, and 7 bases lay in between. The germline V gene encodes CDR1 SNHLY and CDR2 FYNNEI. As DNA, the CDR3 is TGTGCCAGCAGTGCTAGGGTTGAGCAGTTCTTC. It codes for CASSARVEQFF.

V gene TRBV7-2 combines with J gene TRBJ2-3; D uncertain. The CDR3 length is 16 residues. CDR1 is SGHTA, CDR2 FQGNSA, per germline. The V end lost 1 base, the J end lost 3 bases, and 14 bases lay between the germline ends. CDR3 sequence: CASSLGMGLGTDTQYF. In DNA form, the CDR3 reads TGTGCCAGCAGCTTAGGGATGGGGTTAGGGACAGATACGCAGTATTTT.

The CDR3 loop reads CASRGWGTEAFF. The CDR3 nucleotides are TGTGCCAGCAGAGGCTGGGGTACTGAAGCTTTCTTT. This chain joins TRBV2 and TRBJ1-1, with unresolved D. The germline V gene has CDR1 SNHLY and CDR2 FYNNEI. V was clipped by 6 bases and J by 5 bases, with 10 bases between them. The CDR3 is 12 amino acids.

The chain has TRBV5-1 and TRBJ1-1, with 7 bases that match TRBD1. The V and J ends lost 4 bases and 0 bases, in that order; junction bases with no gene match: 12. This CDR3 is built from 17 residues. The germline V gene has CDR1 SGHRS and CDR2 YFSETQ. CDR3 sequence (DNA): TGCGCCAGCAGCACCTACAGGGGACCTTACATGAACACTGAAGCTTTCTTT. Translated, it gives CASSTYRGPYMNTEAFF.

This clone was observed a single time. The CDR3 DNA follows: TGTGCCAGCCAGGGCCAGACCTACGAGCAGTACTTC. Translated, it gives CASQGQTYEQYF. The chain carries TRBV28 and TRBJ2-7, with D possibly being TRBD1 (5 bases). The germline gives CDR1 MDHEN, CDR2 SYDVKM. This CDR3 has 12 amino acids. V was clipped by 8 bases and J by 2 bases, with 10 bases between them.